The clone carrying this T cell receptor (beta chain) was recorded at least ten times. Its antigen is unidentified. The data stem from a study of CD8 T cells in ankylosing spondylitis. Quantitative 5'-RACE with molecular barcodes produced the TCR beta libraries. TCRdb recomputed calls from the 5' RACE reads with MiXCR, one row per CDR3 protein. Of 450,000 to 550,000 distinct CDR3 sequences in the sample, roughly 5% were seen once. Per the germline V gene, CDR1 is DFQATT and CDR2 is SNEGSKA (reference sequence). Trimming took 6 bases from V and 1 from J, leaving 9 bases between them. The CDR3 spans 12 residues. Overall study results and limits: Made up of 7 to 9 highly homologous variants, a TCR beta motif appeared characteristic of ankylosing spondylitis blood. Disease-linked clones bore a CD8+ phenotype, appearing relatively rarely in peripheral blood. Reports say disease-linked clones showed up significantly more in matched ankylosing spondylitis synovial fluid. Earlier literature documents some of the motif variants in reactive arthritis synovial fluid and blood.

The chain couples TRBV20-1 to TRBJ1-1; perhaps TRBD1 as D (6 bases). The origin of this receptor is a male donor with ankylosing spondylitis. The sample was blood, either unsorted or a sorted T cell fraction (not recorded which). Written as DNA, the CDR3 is TGCAGTGCCCCCAGGGGGAACACTGAAGCTTTCTTT. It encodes CSAPRGNTEAFF.